Presented here are 8 T cell receptor beta chains from one specimen sequenced in a study of blood T cell repertoires in COVID-19. Sequenced by immunoSEQ multiplex PCR; TCRdb stores in-frame clones only, minus some. Of a few hundred thousand clones in the sample, approximately 92% were seen once. The sequencing sample was made of peripheral blood. Receptor source: a woman between 40 and 50 years old who had recovered from COVID-19.

This clone has a single count. The chain combines TRBV5-4 with TRBJ2-7; possibly TRBD2 for D (5 bases). The CDR3 length is 15 residues. Germline CDR1 and CDR2: SGHNT and YYREEE (reference sequence). V was cut by 3 bases and J by 5 bases, with 18 bases left in between. CDR3 nucleotide sequence: TGTGCCAGCAGCTCCCGGGATTCGGGTCACCACGAGCAGTACTTC. Translated, it gives CASSSRDSGHHEQYF.

V usage is TRBV2 and J usage is TRBJ2-5; 9 bases match TRBD1. Unmatched junction bases numbered 1, after V lost 4 bases and J lost 1 base. The length of the CDR3 is 14 residues. CDR1 is SNHLY and CDR2 is FYNNEI in the germline V gene. CDR3 nucleotide sequence: TGTGCCAGCAGTGGGGACAGGGCCCAAGAGACCCAGTACTTC. Its protein product is CASSGDRAQETQYF.

Concerning this clone itself: Other DNA sequences within the sample encode an identical CDR3. The chain recombines TRBV30 with TRBJ1-4, with D hard to call. The CDR3 consists of 12 residues. The germline CDR1 and CDR2 sequences are GTSNPN and SVGIG (reference sequence). V was pared by 2 bases and J by 8 bases, with 9 bases between. The CDR3 region is CAWSSLKEKLFF. The CDR3 region has the DNA TGTGCCTGGAGTTCCCTAAAAGAAAAACTGTTTTTT.

This rearrangement joins TRBV18 to TRBJ1-3, with D possibly being TRBD1 (5 bases). CDR3 length equals 14 residues. The germline V gene has CDR1 KGHSH and CDR2 LQKENI. V was clipped by 5 bases and J by 2 bases, with 10 bases between them. CDR3 coding DNA: TGTGCCAGCTCAGTGTCCAGGGCTGGAAACACCATATATTTT. Protein: CASSVSRAGNTIYF.

This clone was picked up one time. The chain has TRBV7-9 and TRBJ2-1; 8 nucleotides align to TRBD2. Germline lookup yields CDR1 SEHNR and CDR2 FQNEAQ (reference sequence). Trimming took 7 bases from V and 2 from J; bases not matched to a gene: 16. The CDR3 runs 18 residues. CDR3 nucleotides: TGTGCCAGCAACCCTCCCGTGGTTAGCGGGATTACCTACAATGAGCAGTTCTTC. Translated: CASNPPVVSGITYNEQFF. Based on the CDR3 plus reference TRBV7-9 and TRBJ2-1, the full variable domain is DTGVSQNPRHKITKRGQNVTFRCDPISEHNRLYWYRQTLGQGPEFLTYFQNEAQLEKSRLLSDRFSAERPKGSFSTLEIQRTEQGDSAMYLCASNPPVVSGITYNEQFFGPGTRLTVL.

The V and J genes are TRBV24-1 and TRBJ1-2, with D possibly TRBD1 on 6 matching bases. CDR1 is KGHDR and CDR2 is SFDVKD in the germline V gene. The CDR3 sequence is 17 residues long. V lost 3 bases, J lost 4 bases, and 20 bases lay in between. The CDR3: CATSDPGTSDSIYGYTF. The CDR3 DNA reads as TGTGCCACCAGTGATCCCGGGACAAGTGACTCGATCTATGGCTACACCTTC.

The rearrangement links TRBV28 to TRBJ1-3, with D maybe TRBD1 (5 bases). The germline V gene encodes CDR1 MDHEN and CDR2 SYDVKM. This CDR3 is 15 amino acids long. V was cut by 5 bases and J by 5 bases, with 16 bases left in between. The CDR3 protein is CASSMITGLRNTIYF. CDR3 DNA: TGTGCCAGCAGTATGATTACAGGTCTGAGAAACACCATATATTTT.

This sequence joins TRBV4-2 and TRBJ1-1; D possibly corresponds to TRBD1 (6 bases). CDR1 LGHNA and CDR2 YNFKEQ come from the germline V gene. V was pared by 0 bases and J by 5 bases, with 13 bases between. The CDR3 covers 15 residues. The CDR3 nucleotides are TGTGCCAGCAGCCAAGATGACAGGTTCGGTACTGAAGCTTTCTTT. This codes for CASSQDDRFGTEAFF.